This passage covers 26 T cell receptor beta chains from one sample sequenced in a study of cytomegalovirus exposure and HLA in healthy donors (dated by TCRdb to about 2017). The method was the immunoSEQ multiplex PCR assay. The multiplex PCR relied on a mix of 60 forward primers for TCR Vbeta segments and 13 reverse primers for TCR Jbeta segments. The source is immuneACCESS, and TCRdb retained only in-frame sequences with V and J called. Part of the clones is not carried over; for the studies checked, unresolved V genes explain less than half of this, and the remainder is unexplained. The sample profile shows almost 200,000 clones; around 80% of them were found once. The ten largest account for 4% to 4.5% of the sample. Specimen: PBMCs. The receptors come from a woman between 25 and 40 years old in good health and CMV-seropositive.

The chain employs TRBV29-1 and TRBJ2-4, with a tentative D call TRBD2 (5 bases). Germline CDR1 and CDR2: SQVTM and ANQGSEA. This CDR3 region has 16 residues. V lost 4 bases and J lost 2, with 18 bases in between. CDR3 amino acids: CSVGEPGGSSKNIQYF. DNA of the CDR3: TGCAGCGTTGGGGAGCCGGGTGGCTCATCCAAAAACATTCAGTACTTC. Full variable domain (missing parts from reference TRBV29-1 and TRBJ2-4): SAVISQKPSRDICQRGTSLTIQCQVDSQVTMMFWYRQQPGQSLTLIATANQGSEATYESGFVIDKFPISRPNLTFSTLTVSNMSPEDSSIYLCSVGEPGGSSKNIQYFGAGTRLSVL.

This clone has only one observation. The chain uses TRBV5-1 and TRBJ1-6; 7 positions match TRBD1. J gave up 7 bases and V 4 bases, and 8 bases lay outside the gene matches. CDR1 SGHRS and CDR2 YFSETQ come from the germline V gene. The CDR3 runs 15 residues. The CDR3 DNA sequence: TGCGCCAGCAGCCCGGTCGGGACAGAGAATTCACCCCTCCACTTT. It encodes CASSPVGTENSPLHF.

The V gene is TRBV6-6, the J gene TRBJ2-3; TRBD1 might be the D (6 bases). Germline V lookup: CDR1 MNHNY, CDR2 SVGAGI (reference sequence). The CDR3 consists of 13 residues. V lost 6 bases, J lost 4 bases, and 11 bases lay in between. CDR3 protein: CASSRRQADTQYF. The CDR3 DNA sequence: TGTGCCAGCAGCCGACGACAGGCAGATACGCAGTATTTT.

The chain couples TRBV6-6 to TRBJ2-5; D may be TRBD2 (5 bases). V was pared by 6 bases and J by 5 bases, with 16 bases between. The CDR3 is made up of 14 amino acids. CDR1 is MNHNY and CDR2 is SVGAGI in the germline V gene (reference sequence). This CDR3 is CASRHRLAGETQYF. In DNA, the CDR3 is TGTGCCAGCAGACACCGCCTAGCCGGGGAGACCCAGTACTTC.

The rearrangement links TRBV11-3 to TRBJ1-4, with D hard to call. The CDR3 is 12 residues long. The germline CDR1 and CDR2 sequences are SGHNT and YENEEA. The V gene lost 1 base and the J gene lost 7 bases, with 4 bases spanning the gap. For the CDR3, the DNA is TGTGCCAGCAGCTTAGTGGCTGAAAAACTGTTTTTT. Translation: CASSLVAEKLFF.

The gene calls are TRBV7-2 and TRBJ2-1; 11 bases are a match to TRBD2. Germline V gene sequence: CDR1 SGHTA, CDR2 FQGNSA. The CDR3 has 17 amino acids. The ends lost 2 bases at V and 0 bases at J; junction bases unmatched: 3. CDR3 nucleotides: TGTGCCAGCAGCTTAATGGGACTAGCGGACTCCTACAATGAGCAGTTCTTC. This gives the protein CASSLMGLADSYNEQFF.

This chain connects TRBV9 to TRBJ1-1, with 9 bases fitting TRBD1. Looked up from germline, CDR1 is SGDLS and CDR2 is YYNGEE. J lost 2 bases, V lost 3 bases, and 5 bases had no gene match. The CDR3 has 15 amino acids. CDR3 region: CASSDMTGGNTEAFF. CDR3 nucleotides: TGTGCCAGCAGCGATATGACAGGGGGAAACACTGAAGCTTTCTTT.

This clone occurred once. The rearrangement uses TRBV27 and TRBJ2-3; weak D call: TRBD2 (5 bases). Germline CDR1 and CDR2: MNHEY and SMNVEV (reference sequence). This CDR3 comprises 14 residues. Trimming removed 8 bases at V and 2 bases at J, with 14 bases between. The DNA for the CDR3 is TGTGCCAGCCGAGCCGCGCTAGCCACAGATACGCAGTATTTT. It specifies CASRAALATDTQYF.

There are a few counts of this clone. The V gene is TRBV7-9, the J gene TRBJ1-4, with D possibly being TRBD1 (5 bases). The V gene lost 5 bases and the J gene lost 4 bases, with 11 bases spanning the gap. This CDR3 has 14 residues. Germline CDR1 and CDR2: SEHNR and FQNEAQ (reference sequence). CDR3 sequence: CASSQAGVNEKLFF. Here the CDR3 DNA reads TGTGCCAGCAGCCAAGCGGGGGTTAATGAAAAACTGTTTTTT.

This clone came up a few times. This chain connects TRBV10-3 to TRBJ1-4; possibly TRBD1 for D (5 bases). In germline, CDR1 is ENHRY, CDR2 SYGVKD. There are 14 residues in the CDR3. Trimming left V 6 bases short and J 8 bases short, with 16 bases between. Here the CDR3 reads CAISQGGSEEKLFF. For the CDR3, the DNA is TGTGCCATCAGCCAGGGAGGGAGTGAGGAAAAACTGTTTTTT.

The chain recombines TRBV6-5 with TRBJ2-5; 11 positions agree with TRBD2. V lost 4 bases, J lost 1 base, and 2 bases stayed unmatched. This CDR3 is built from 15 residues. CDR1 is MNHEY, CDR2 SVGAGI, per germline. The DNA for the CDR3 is TGTGCCAGCAGTTTAGCGGGAGGGGCCCAAGAGACCCAGTACTTC. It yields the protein CASSLAGGAQETQYF.

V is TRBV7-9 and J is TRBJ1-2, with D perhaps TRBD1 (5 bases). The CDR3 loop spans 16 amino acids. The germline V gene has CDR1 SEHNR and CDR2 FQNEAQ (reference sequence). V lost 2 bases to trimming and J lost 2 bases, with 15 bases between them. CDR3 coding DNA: TGTGCCAGCAGCTTATTGCTCCCGGGGGTGAACTATGGCTACACCTTC. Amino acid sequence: CASSLLLPGVNYGYTF.

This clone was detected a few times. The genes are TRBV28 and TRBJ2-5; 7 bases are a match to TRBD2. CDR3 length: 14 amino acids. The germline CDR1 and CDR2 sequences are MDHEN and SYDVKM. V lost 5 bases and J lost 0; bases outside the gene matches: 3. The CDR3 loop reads CASSPGTNQETQYF. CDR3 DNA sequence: TGTGCCAGCAGTCCCGGGACTAACCAAGAGACCCAGTACTTC.

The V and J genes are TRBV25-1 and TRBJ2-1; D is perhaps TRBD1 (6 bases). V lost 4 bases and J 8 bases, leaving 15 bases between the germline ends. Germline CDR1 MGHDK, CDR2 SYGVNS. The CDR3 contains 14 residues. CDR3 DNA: TGTGCCAGCAGTGGACGACAGGTGGCGGATGAGCAGTTCTTC. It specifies CASSGRQVADEQFF.

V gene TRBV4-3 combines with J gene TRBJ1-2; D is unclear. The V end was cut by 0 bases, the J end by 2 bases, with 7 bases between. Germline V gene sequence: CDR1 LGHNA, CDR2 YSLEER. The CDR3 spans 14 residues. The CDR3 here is CASSQDRANYGYTF. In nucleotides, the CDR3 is TGCGCCAGCAGCCAAGATCGCGCAAACTATGGCTACACCTTC.

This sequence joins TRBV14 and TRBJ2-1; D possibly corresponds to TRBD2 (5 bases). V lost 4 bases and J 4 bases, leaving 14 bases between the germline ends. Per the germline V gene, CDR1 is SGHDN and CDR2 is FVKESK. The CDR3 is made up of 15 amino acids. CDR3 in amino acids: CASSPRLAVYNEQFF. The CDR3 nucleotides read TGTGCCAGCAGCCCTCGCCTAGCCGTTTACAATGAGCAGTTCTTC.

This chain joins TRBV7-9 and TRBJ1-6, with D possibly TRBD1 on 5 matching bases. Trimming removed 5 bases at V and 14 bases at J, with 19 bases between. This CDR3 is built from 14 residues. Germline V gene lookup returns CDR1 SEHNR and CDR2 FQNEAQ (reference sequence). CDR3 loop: CASSDQGPLNALHF. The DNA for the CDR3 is TGTGCCAGCAGCGACCAGGGCCCCCTAAACGCCCTCCACTTT. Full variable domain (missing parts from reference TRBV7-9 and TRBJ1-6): DTGVSQNPRHKITKRGQNVTFRCDPISEHNRLYWYRQTLGQGPEFLTYFQNEAQLEKSRLLSDRFSAERPKGSFSTLEIQRTEQGDSAMYLCASSDQGPLNALHFGNGTRLTVT.

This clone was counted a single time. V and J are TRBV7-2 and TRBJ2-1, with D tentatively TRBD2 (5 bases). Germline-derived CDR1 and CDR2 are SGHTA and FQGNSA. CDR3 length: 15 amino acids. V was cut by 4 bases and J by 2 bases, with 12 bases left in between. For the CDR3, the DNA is TGTGCCAGCAGCTCCGAGCGGAAGCCCTACAATGAGCAGTTCTTC. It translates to CASSSERKPYNEQFF.

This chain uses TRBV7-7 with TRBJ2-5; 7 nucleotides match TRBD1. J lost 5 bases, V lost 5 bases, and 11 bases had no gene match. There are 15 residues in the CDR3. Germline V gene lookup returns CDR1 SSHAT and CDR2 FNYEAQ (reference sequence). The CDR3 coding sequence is TGTGCCAGCAGCCGGGACGTAGGGGGCGGGGAGACCCAGTACTTC. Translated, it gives CASSRDVGGGETQYF.

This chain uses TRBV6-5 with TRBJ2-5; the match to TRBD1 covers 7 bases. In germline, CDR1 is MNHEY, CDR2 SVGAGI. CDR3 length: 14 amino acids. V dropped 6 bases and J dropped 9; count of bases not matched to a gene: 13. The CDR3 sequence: CASRSGTAFGPQYF. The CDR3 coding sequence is TGTGCCAGCAGATCCGGGACAGCCTTTGGGCCCCAGTACTTC.

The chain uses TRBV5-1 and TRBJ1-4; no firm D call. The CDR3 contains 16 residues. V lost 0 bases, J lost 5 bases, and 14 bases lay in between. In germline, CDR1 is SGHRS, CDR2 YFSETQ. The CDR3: CASSLAASGSNEKLFF. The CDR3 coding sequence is TGCGCCAGCAGCTTGGCCGCATCGGGATCAAATGAAAAACTGTTTTTT.

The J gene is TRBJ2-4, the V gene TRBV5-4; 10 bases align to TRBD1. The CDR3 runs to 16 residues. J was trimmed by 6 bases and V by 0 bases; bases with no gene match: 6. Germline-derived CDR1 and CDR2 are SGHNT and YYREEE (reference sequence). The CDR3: CASSLDLGTGANIQYF. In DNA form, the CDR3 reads TGTGCCAGCAGCTTGGACCTAGGGACAGGGGCAAACATTCAGTACTTC.

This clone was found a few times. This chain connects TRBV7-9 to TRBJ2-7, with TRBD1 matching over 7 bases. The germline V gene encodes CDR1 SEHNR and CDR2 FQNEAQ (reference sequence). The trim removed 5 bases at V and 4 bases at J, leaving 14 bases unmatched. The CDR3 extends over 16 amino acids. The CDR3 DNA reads TGTGCCAGCAGCCCCAGAGGGGGCCCAGGGGTTTACGAGCAGTACTTC. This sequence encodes CASSPRGGPGVYEQYF.

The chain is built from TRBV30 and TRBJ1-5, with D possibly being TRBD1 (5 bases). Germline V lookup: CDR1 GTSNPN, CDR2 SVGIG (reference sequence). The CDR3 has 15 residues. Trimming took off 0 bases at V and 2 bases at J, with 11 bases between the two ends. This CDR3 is CAWSVQGSGNQPQHF. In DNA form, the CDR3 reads TGTGCCTGGAGTGTCCAGGGTTCGGGCAATCAGCCCCAGCATTTT. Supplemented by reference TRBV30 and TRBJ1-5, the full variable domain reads SQTIHQWPATLVQPVGSPLSLECTVEGTSNPNLYWYRQAAGRGLQLLFYSVGIGQISSEVPQNLSASRPQDRQFILSSKKLLLSDSGFYLCAWSVQGSGNQPQHFGDGTRLSIL.

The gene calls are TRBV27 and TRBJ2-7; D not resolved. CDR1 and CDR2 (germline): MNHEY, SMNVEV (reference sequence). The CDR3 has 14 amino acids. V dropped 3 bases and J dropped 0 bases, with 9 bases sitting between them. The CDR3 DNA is TGTGCCAGCAGTTTCGGCGGCAACTCCTACGAGCAGTACTTC. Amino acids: CASSFGGNSYEQYF.

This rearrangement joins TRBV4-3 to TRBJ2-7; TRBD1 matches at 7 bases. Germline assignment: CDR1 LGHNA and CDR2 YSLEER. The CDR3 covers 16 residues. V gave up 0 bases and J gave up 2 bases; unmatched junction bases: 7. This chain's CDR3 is CASSQDLGQGAYEQYF. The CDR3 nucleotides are TGCGCCAGCAGCCAAGATCTGGGGCAGGGGGCCTACGAGCAGTACTTC.